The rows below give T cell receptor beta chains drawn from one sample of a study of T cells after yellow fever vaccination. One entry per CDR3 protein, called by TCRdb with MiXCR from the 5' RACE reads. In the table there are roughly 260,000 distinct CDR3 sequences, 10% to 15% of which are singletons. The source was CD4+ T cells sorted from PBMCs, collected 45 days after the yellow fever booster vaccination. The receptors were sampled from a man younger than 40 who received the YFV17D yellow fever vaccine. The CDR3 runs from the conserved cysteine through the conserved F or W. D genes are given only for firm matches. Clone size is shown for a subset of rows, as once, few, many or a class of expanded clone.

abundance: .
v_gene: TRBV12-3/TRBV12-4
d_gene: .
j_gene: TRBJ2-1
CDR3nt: TGTGCCAGCAGATCTTCTAGGGCTTCGCCGGATGAGCAGTTCTTC
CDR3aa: CASRSSRASPDEQFF

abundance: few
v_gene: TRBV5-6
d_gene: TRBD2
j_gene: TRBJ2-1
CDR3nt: TGTGCCAGCGGATGGGTAGCGGGAGCGGGTGAGCAGTTCTTC
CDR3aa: CASGWVAGAGEQFF

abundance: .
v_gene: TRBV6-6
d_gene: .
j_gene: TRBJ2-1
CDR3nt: TGTGCCAGCAGAGGGGGAACGGGTGAGCAGTTCTTC
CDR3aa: CASRGGTGEQFF

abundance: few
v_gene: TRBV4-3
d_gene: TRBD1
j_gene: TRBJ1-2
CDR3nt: TGCGCCAGCAGCCAAGGGACAGGGGGATCCTATGGCTACACCTTC
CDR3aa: CASSQGTGGSYGYTF

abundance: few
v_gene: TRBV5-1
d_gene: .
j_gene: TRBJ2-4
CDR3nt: TGCGCCAGCAGCTTGGGTCAGGGTAAAAACATTCAGTACTTC
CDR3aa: CASSLGQGKNIQYF

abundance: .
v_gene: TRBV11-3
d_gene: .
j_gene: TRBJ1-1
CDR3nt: TGTGCCAGCAGCTTAGAGGGATGGGACATGAACACTGAAGCTTTCTTT
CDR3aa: CASSLEGWDMNTEAFF

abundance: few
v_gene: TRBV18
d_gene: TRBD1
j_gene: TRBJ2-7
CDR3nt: TGTGCCAGCTCCGGGACAGGGGCTAACAACGAGCAGTACTTC
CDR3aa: CASSGTGANNEQYF

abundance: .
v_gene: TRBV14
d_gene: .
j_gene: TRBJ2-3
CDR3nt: TGTGCCAGCAACAAGTTAACCGGGCCCACAGATACGCAGTATTTT
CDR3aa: CASNKLTGPTDTQYF

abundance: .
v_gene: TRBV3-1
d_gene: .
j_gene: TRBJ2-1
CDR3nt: TGTGCCAGCAGCCAAGATGGGCTAGCGAGCGATGAGCAGTTCTTC
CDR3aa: CASSQDGLASDEQFF

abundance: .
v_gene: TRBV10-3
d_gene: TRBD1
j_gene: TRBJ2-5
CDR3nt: TGTGCCATCAGTGAGAGGGGCCCGGGACAGGCACAAGAGACCCAGTACTTC
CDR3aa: CAISERGPGQAQETQYF

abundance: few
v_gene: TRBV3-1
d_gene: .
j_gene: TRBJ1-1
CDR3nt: TGTGCCAGCAGCCAAAAGGGAGTGAACACTGAAGCTTTCTTT
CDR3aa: CASSQKGVNTEAFF

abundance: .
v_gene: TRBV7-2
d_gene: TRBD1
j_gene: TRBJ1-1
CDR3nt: TGTGCCAGCAGCAGTACAGGGGGCAGGAACACTGAAGCTTTCTTT
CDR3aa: CASSSTGGRNTEAFF

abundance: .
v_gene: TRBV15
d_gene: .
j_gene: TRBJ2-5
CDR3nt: TGTGCCACCAGCAGTATGGGAGAGACCCAGTACTTC
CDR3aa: CATSSMGETQYF

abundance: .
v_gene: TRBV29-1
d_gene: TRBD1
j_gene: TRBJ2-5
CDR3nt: TGCAGCGCGGGACAGGGATGGGAGACCCAGTACTTC
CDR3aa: CSAGQGWETQYF

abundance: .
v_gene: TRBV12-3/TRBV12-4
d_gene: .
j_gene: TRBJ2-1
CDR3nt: TGTGCCAGCAGTGGACCCCCCGATGGCTATGAGCAGTTCTTC
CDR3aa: CASSGPPDGYEQFF

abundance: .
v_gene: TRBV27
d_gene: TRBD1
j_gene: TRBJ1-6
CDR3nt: TGTGCCAGCAGACCTCCGGGACAGGGGCATTCACCCCTCCACTTT
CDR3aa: CASRPPGQGHSPLHF

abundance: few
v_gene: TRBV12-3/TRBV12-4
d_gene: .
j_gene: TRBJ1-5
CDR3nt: TGTGCCAGCAGCCTGGGACGGTACAATCAGCCCCAGCATTTT
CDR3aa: CASSLGRYNQPQHF

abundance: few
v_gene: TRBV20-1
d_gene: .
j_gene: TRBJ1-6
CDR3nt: TGCAGTGCCGGTCAGGATTCACCCCTCCACTTT
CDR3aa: CSAGQDSPLHF

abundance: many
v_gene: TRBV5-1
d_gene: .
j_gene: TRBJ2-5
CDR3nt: TGCGCCAGCAGCTTGGTTAGCGGCCAAGAGACCCAGTACTTC
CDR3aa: CASSLVSGQETQYF

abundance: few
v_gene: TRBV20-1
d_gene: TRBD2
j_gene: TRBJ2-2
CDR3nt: TGCAGTGCCCCCGCCGCGGCTAGCGGTAACACCGGGGAGCTGTTTTTT
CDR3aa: CSAPAAASGNTGELFF

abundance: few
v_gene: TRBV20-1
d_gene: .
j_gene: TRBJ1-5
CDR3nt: TGCAGTGCTAAAGCAGCCAATCAGCCCCAGCATTTT
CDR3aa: CSAKAANQPQHF

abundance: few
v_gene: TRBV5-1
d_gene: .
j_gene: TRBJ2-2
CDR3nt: TGCGCCAGCAAGACAGAGAACACCGGGGAGCTGTTTTTT
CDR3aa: CASKTENTGELFF

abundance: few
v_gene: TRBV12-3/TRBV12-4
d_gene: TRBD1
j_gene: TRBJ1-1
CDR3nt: TGTGCCAGCAGTCCGGAGACAGGGCTGTACACTGAAGCTTTCTTT
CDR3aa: CASSPETGLYTEAFF

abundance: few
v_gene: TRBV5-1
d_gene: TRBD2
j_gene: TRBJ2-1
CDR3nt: TGCGCCAGCAGCTTGCCCTTGGTAGCGGGAGGGGGTGAGCAGTTCTTC
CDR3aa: CASSLPLVAGGGEQFF